The 18 T cell receptor beta chains in this list originate from one sample, sequenced in a study of blood T cells in healthy people across ages. A second PCR, run for about 6 to 11 cycles, used a sample-barcoded 5' primer plus a J-beta primer mix. TCRdb re-called the 5' RACE reads through MiXCR, storing one row per CDR3 protein. The sample holds 750,000 to 950,000 distinct CDR3 sequences; more than 25% are singletons and the top ten take about 3%. These data are also associated with another study on T cells of mothers and their children.

The material sequenced was blood. The receptors shown here come from a boy younger than 18 in good health.

This chain uses TRBV9 with TRBJ2-1; D might be TRBD1 or TRBD2, each matching 7 bases. From germline, CDR1 is SGDLS and CDR2 YYNGEE. The CDR3 has 15 amino acids. Between the trimmed V and J ends, which lost 3 bases and 7 bases, there was a span of 17 bases. CDR3 in DNA: TGTGCCAGCAGCGGAAAGGGGGCCGGGGGGAATGAGCAGTTCTTC. Translated: CASSGKGAGGNEQFF. Full variable domain (remainder filled in from reference TRBV9 and TRBJ2-1): DSGVTQTPKHLITATGQRVTLRCSPRSGDLSVYWYQQSLDQGLQFLIQYYNGEERAKGNILERFSAQQFPDLHSELNLSSLELGDSALYFCASSGKGAGGNEQFFGPGTRLTVL.

This chain connects TRBV15 to TRBJ2-6, with D perhaps matching TRBD1 or TRBD2 (5 bases each). V lost 1 base to trimming and J lost 4 bases, with 14 bases between them. Per germline, CDR1 LNHNV and CDR2 YYDKDF (reference sequence). The CDR3 consists of 17 residues. CDR3 nucleotide sequence: TGTGCCACCAGCAGAGCAGGGAGCGGTTTCGGGGCCAACGTCCTGACTTTC. Protein product: CATSRAGSGFGANVLTF.

In this sample, this clonotype turned up many times. The chain recombines TRBV24-1 with TRBJ1-1; 10 nucleotides match TRBD1. V gave up 3 bases and J gave up 4 bases; unmatched junction bases: 7. The CDR3 length is 16 residues. Germline assignment: CDR1 KGHDR and CDR2 SFDVKD. In DNA, the CDR3 is TGTGCCACCAGTGATGGGACAGGGGATTCCGGCACTGAAGCTTTCTTT. Amino acids: CATSDGTGDSGTEAFF.

The V call is TRBV28, the J call TRBJ2-5; D ambiguous. The CDR3 has 14 residues. V was pared by 4 bases and J by 7 bases, with 16 bases between. Germline CDR1 reads MDHEN; CDR2 reads SYDVKM. This CDR3 reads CASSSTDQSGTQYF. Written as DNA, the CDR3 is TGTGCCAGCAGTTCTACGGACCAGTCTGGGACCCAGTACTTC.

This chain connects TRBV6-5 to TRBJ2-2, with D possibly TRBD2 on 6 matching bases. Trimming removed 1 base at V and 8 bases at J, with 17 bases between. Germline assignment: CDR1 MNHEY and CDR2 SVGAGI. This CDR3 has 16 amino acids. The CDR3 coding sequence is TGTGCCAGCAGTTACTTGGCCTGGGGGGTTCCGGGGGAGCTGTTTTTT. Amino acid sequence: CASSYLAWGVPGELFF.

With regard to this clonotype: The junction departs from the called germline gene at one end, perhaps through a read error. CDR3 residues: CACSFSPGLGETQYF. In nucleotides, the CDR3 is TGTGCCTGCAGTTTCAGCCCGGGTCTGGGAGAGACCCAGTACTTC. This sequence joins TRBV27 and TRBJ2-5; no reliable D call. CDR3 length equals 15 residues. The V gene's germline CDR1 is MNHEY and CDR2 SMNVEV (reference sequence).

CDR3 loop: CASSQLGEKLFF. In DNA form, the CDR3 reads TGCGCCAGCAGCCAATTAGGCGAAAAACTGTTTTTT. The chain recombines TRBV4-1 with TRBJ1-4; D gene unclear. The CDR3 is made up of 12 amino acids. Trimming took 2 bases from V and 8 from J, leaving 6 bases between them. CDR1 MGHRA and CDR2 YSYEKL come from the germline V gene.

The rearrangement uses TRBV7-9 and TRBJ1-2; D is ambiguous. The CDR3 has 14 residues. The ends were cut back, 0 bases at V and 3 bases at J, with 8 bases in the middle. CDR1 is SEHNR and CDR2 is FQNEAQ in the germline V gene (reference sequence). DNA of the CDR3: TGTGCCAGCAGCTTAGCAAGCATGTACTATGGCTACACCTTC. Amino acids: CASSLASMYYGYTF.

The J gene is TRBJ1-2, the V gene TRBV5-1; D uncertain. CDR1 SGHRS and CDR2 YFSETQ come from the germline V gene. Trimming stripped 4 bases from V and 8 bases from J, with 15 bases between. CDR3 length equals 13 residues. DNA for the CDR3: TGCGCCAGCAGCACAGAGCCCGGTGGAGGCTACACCTTC. This gives the protein CASSTEPGGGYTF.

The chain recombines TRBV10-3 with TRBJ2-5; the match to TRBD2 covers 14 bases. CDR1 is ENHRY and CDR2 is SYGVKD in the germline V gene. V shed 6 bases, J shed 2 bases, and the junction held 2 bases outside the gene matches. The CDR3 sequence is 15 residues long. Written as DNA, the CDR3 is TGTGCCATCAGAGGGACTAGCGGGGGACAAGAGACCCAGTACTTC. It translates to CAIRGTSGGQETQYF.

V gene TRBV20-1 combines with J gene TRBJ2-2; TRBD1 matches 7 bases. This CDR3 region has 15 residues. After removal of 2 bases from V and 6 bases from J, the junction contained 9 bases not matched to a gene. The germline CDR1 and CDR2 sequences are DFQATT and SNEGSKA (reference sequence). As DNA, the CDR3 is TGCAGTGCTAGAAATGGCAGGGGGTTCGCCGGGGAGCTGTTTTTT. Translating it yields CSARNGRGFAGELFF.

The sample holds a few counts of this clonotype. V gene TRBV20-1 combines with J gene TRBJ1-4; the D gene is possibly TRBD1 (6 bases). There are 13 residues in the CDR3. Germline V CDR1 and CDR2: DFQATT, SNEGSKA (reference sequence). Between the trimmed V and J ends, which lost 4 bases and 1 base, there was a span of 7 bases. The DNA for the CDR3 is TGCAGTGCTAAAGGGGGAACTAATGAAAAACTGTTTTTT. Translated, it gives CSAKGGTNEKLFF.

This clonotype was counted only a few times. V is TRBV6-1 and J is TRBJ2-2; TRBD2 matches at 15 bases. This CDR3 comprises 20 residues. The germline CDR1 and CDR2 sequences are MNHNS and SASEGT. The junction had 14 bases not matched to a gene; V was cut back by 9 bases and J by 0 bases. For the CDR3, the DNA is TGTGCCAGTAGGGGGTATGGACTAGCGGGGGGGCACTCGAACACCGGGGAGCTGTTTTTT. Its protein is CASRGYGLAGGHSNTGELFF.

V and J are TRBV25-1 and TRBJ1-2, with D possibly being TRBD1 (5 bases). Germline CDR1 MGHDK, CDR2 SYGVNS. V lost 2 bases and J 0 bases, leaving 10 bases between the germline ends. This CDR3 is built from 15 residues. The CDR3, as DNA: TGTGCCAGCAGTGAAGGGGGACTATCTAACTATGGCTACACCTTC. Amino acid sequence: CASSEGGLSNYGYTF.

This clonotype was picked up a small number of times. The rearrangement links TRBV10-3 to TRBJ1-5; D is possibly TRBD1 (6 bases). The V end lost 6 bases, the J end lost 5 bases, and 11 bases lay between the germline ends. CDR1 is ENHRY and CDR2 is SYGVKD in the germline V gene. This CDR3 region has 13 residues. For the CDR3, the DNA is TGTGCCATCAGACAGGGCTTGGATCAGCCCCAGCATTTT. Amino acids: CAIRQGLDQPQHF.

The chain recombines TRBV7-2 with TRBJ2-7; D not certain. Germline assignment: CDR1 SGHTA and CDR2 FQGNSA. CDR3 size: 14 residues. V was trimmed by 8 bases and J by 0 bases, leaving 14 bases between them. The chain's CDR3 is CASLPVSGSYEQYF. The CDR3, as DNA: TGTGCCAGCCTCCCGGTTTCGGGCTCCTACGAGCAGTACTTC.

The rearrangement links TRBV2 to TRBJ2-7; D is unclear. V lost 6 bases and J lost 5, with 17 bases in between. Germline CDR1 is SNHLY and CDR2 is FYNNEI. The CDR3 runs 14 residues. CDR3 sequence: CASRRTQQAHEQYF. CDR3 nucleotides: TGTGCCAGCAGACGAACCCAGCAGGCCCACGAGCAGTACTTC.

This clonotype was seen more than once but under ten times. The CDR3 nucleotides are TGTGCCAGCAGCTTAATAGGGGGGCAGGGCGGCGAGCAGTACTTC. Its protein is CASSLIGGQGGEQYF. The chain couples TRBV7-3 to TRBJ2-7; D possibly uses TRBD1 or TRBD2 (6 bases each). This CDR3 has 15 residues. Looked up from germline, CDR1 is SGHTA and CDR2 is FQGTGA. V was cut by 1 base and J by 6 bases, with 16 bases left in between.